The 3 T cell receptor beta chains below come from one sample, sequenced in a study of T cells in Graves' hyperthyroidism and ophthalmopathy. Amplification of TCR beta CDR3 regions used RNA as the template. During a first-round RT-PCR of the TCR CDR3, the HTBI primer set was used. TCRdb reprocessed the multiplex PCR reads with MiXCR, giving one entry per CDR3 protein. This sample has around 700,000 distinct CDR3 sequences, with 15% to 20% found just once. Sequences were obtained from blood. These TCRs come from a woman between 45 and 60 years old with Graves' hyperthyroidism that later progressed to Graves' ophthalmopathy.

A few counts support this clonotype. This chain uses TRBV6-1 with TRBJ1-2; D uncertain. The length of the CDR3 is 15 residues. Germline assignment: CDR1 MNHNS and CDR2 SASEGT. V lost 0 bases to trimming and J lost 8 bases, with 16 bases between them. The CDR3 protein is CASSEAIGLSSGYTF. The CDR3 DNA is TGTGCCAGCAGTGAAGCTATTGGTTTGTCCTCCGGCTACACCTTC.

This clonotype was seen once. The genes are TRBV3-1 and TRBJ2-3, with 14 bases aligning to TRBD2. Germline-derived CDR1 and CDR2 are LGHDT and YNNKEL (reference sequence). After removal of 3 bases from V and 5 bases from J, the junction contained 7 bases not matched to a gene. There are 17 residues in the CDR3. The CDR3 loop is CASSQGLAGVSGDTQYF. CDR3 bases: TGTGCCAGCAGCCAGGGACTAGCGGGGGTTTCGGGAGATACGCAGTATTTT.

This clonotype was observed many times. The gene calls are TRBV18 and TRBJ1-1; no clear D. CDR3 length: 14 amino acids. Trimming left V 6 bases short and J 4 bases short, with 15 bases between. Germline-derived CDR1 and CDR2 are KGHSH and LQKENI. In DNA, the CDR3 is TGTGCCAGCTCCCCCGCGGGTTTGGGCACTGAAGCTTTCTTT. This codes for CASSPAGLGTEAFF.